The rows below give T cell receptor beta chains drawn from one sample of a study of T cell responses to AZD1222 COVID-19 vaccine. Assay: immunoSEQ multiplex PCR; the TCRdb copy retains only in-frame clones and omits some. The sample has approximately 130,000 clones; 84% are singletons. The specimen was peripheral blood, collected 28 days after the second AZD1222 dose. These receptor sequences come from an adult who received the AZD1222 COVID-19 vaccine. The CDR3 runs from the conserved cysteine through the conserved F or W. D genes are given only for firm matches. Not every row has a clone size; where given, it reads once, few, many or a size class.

cdr3_nt: TGTGCCAGCAGTTTTCCTTTTATGGTAGGCACTGAAGCTTTCTTT
cdr3_aa: CASSFPFMVGTEAFF
j_call: TRBJ1-1
d_call: -
v_call: TRBV6-6
clone_size: -

cdr3_nt: TGTGCCAGCAGTTATGGACAGGGCCGGGGGAACACTGAAGCTTTCTTT
cdr3_aa: CASSYGQGRGNTEAFF
j_call: TRBJ1-1
d_call: TRBD1
v_call: TRBV6-5
clone_size: -

cdr3_nt: TGTGCCAGCACCCACAGAGGGGATACGCAGTATTTT
cdr3_aa: CASTHRGDTQYF
j_call: TRBJ2-3
d_call: -
v_call: TRBV6-6
clone_size: -

cdr3_nt: TGTGCCAGCAGATCGACTAGCGGGGGCCAAGAGACCCAGTACTTC
cdr3_aa: CASRSTSGGQETQYF
j_call: TRBJ2-5
d_call: TRBD2
v_call: TRBV2
clone_size: -

cdr3_nt: TGCGCCAGCAGCCAACCCGGGACAGAAGAGACCCAGTACTTC
cdr3_aa: CASSQPGTEETQYF
j_call: TRBJ2-5
d_call: TRBD1
v_call: TRBV4-1
clone_size: -

cdr3_nt: TGTGCCAGCAGTTTATTGGGACAGGAATCTCGGCTTGGCTACACCTTC
cdr3_aa: CASSLLGQESRLGYTF
j_call: TRBJ1-2
d_call: TRBD1
v_call: TRBV27
clone_size: -

cdr3_nt: TGTGCCAGCAGTGTTAAATCGGGACAAAACTCTGGAAACACCATATATTTT
cdr3_aa: CASSVKSGQNSGNTIYF
j_call: TRBJ1-3
d_call: -
v_call: TRBV6-1
clone_size: -

cdr3_nt: TGTGCCAGCAGTTCCGGGACGAGGAACACTGAAGCTTTCTTT
cdr3_aa: CASSSGTRNTEAFF
j_call: TRBJ1-1
d_call: -
v_call: TRBV27
clone_size: once

cdr3_nt: TGTGCCAGCAGCCCCGACAGGGGGCGTAATCAGCCCCAGCATTTT
cdr3_aa: CASSPDRGRNQPQHF
j_call: TRBJ1-5
d_call: TRBD1
v_call: TRBV5-6
clone_size: -

cdr3_nt: TGCGCCAGCAGCTTGACCCCGGTAAACACTGAAGCTTTCTTT
cdr3_aa: CASSLTPVNTEAFF
j_call: TRBJ1-1
d_call: -
v_call: TRBV5-1
clone_size: -

cdr3_nt: TGTGCCAGCGTCGTACAGATCAATCAGCCCCAGCATTTT
cdr3_aa: CASVVQINQPQHF
j_call: TRBJ1-5
d_call: -
v_call: TRBV28
clone_size: -

cdr3_nt: TGCGCCAGCAGCTTGGACCTAAACACAGATACGCAGTATTTT
cdr3_aa: CASSLDLNTDTQYF
j_call: TRBJ2-3
d_call: -
v_call: TRBV5-1
clone_size: -

cdr3_nt: TGTGCCAGCAGCTCATCCCAGGGGATTAACCGGGGGGGCGATAATGAGCAGTTCTTC
cdr3_aa: CASSSSQGINRGGDNEQFF
j_call: TRBJ2-1
d_call: TRBD2
v_call: TRBV7-6
clone_size: -

cdr3_nt: TGTGCCAGCAGCTTGAACGGGGTAACTAATGAAAAACTGTTTTTT
cdr3_aa: CASSLNGVTNEKLFF
j_call: TRBJ1-4
d_call: -
v_call: TRBV5-8
clone_size: -

cdr3_nt: TGTGCCAGCAGCTTTGGGTCTCAAGGGACAGGCAGCTCTGGAAACACCATATATTTT
cdr3_aa: CASSFGSQGTGSSGNTIYF
j_call: TRBJ1-3
d_call: TRBD1
v_call: TRBV7-3
clone_size: -

cdr3_nt: TGCGCCAGCAGCGGACTAGTGGGACCCACAGATACGCAGTATTTT
cdr3_aa: CASSGLVGPTDTQYF
j_call: TRBJ2-3
d_call: TRBD2
v_call: TRBV5-1
clone_size: -

cdr3_nt: TGTGCCAGCAAACAGGGCTCTGGGGCCAACGTCCTGACTTTC
cdr3_aa: CASKQGSGANVLTF
j_call: TRBJ2-6
d_call: -
v_call: TRBV27
clone_size: -

cdr3_nt: TGTGCCAGCAGTTTAAGGGACCTCCCGTTCTTC
cdr3_aa: CASSLRDLPFF
j_call: TRBJ2-1
d_call: -
v_call: TRBV12-3/TRBV12-4
clone_size: once

cdr3_nt: TGTGCCAGCAGCCTGGGACCTAACACAGATACGCAGTATTTT
cdr3_aa: CASSLGPNTDTQYF
j_call: TRBJ2-3
d_call: -
v_call: TRBV11-3
clone_size: -

cdr3_nt: TGTGCCAGCAGCCAAGAAGGAGGGATTGGCTACACCTTC
cdr3_aa: CASSQEGGIGYTF
j_call: TRBJ1-2
d_call: -
v_call: TRBV3-1/TRBV3-2
clone_size: -

cdr3_nt: TGTGCCAGCAGCTTAGAACTAGCTGGGGGTGAGACCCAGTACTTC
cdr3_aa: CASSLELAGGETQYF
j_call: TRBJ2-5
d_call: -
v_call: TRBV7-9
clone_size: -

cdr3_nt: TGTGCCAGCAGCGACCCTCGGGGGCTCGGCTACGAGCAGTACTTC
cdr3_aa: CASSDPRGLGYEQYF
j_call: TRBJ2-7
d_call: -
v_call: TRBV7-2
clone_size: -

cdr3_nt: TGTGCCAGCATCCCGGGACAGCCTAACTATGGCTACACCTTC
cdr3_aa: CASIPGQPNYGYTF
j_call: TRBJ1-2
d_call: TRBD1
v_call: TRBV28
clone_size: -

cdr3_nt: TGTGCCAGTAGTACCCGGGGGACAGGGGAGATTTCGACGCAGTATTTT
cdr3_aa: CASSTRGTGEISTQYF
j_call: TRBJ2-3
d_call: TRBD1
v_call: TRBV19
clone_size: -

cdr3_nt: TGTGCCAGCAGTTACCAGTCAGGGGGCCCTCCTAGCTACACCTTC
cdr3_aa: CASSYQSGGPPSYTF
j_call: TRBJ1-2
d_call: TRBD1
v_call: TRBV28
clone_size: once

cdr3_nt: TGTGCCAGCAGCTTAAGGGGGTGGATGAGGAGTGGTGGCTACACCTTC
cdr3_aa: CASSLRGWMRSGGYTF
j_call: TRBJ1-2
d_call: -
v_call: TRBV5-6
clone_size: -

cdr3_nt: TGTGCCAGCAAACCCACAGGGGGCTATAATGAAAAACTGTTTTTT
cdr3_aa: CASKPTGGYNEKLFF
j_call: TRBJ1-4
d_call: TRBD1
v_call: TRBV28
clone_size: few

cdr3_nt: TGTGCCAGCAGTTTCTACACCGGGGAGCTGTTTTTT
cdr3_aa: CASSFYTGELFF
j_call: TRBJ2-2
d_call: -
v_call: TRBV12-3/TRBV12-4
clone_size: -

cdr3_nt: TGTGCCAGCAGTCAGACGACAGGCTCTCACGAGCAGTACTTC
cdr3_aa: CASSQTTGSHEQYF
j_call: TRBJ2-7
d_call: -
v_call: TRBV28
clone_size: -

cdr3_nt: TGTGCCAGCAGCGTGGGAGATCCAGAGGTCACTGAAGCTTTCTTT
cdr3_aa: CASSVGDPEVTEAFF
j_call: TRBJ1-1
d_call: -
v_call: TRBV9
clone_size: -

cdr3_nt: TGTGCCAGCAGCTTAGGGATCTATAGCAATCAGCCCCAGCATTTT
cdr3_aa: CASSLGIYSNQPQHF
j_call: TRBJ1-5
d_call: -
v_call: TRBV7-2
clone_size: -

cdr3_nt: TGTGCCAGCAGCGAACAGGGCCTGAACACTGAAGCTTTCTTT
cdr3_aa: CASSEQGLNTEAFF
j_call: TRBJ1-1
d_call: -
v_call: TRBV5-4
clone_size: -

cdr3_nt: TGTGCCAGCATCCTGGGAGCAGGGGGCTTAGATACGCAGTATTTT
cdr3_aa: CASILGAGGLDTQYF
j_call: TRBJ2-3
d_call: TRBD1
v_call: TRBV7-9
clone_size: -

cdr3_nt: TGTGCCAGTAGTATTACAGGGTTCCCGTATCAGCCCCAGCATTTT
cdr3_aa: CASSITGFPYQPQHF
j_call: TRBJ1-5
d_call: -
v_call: TRBV19
clone_size: -

cdr3_nt: TGTGCCAGCAGTGATTTACAGGGGGCCGCGAACGAGCAGTACTTC
cdr3_aa: CASSDLQGAANEQYF
j_call: TRBJ2-7
d_call: TRBD1
v_call: TRBV6-1
clone_size: -

cdr3_nt: TGTGCCAGTAGTATATTAATCGGGGGGGTTGTTGAGCAGTTCTTC
cdr3_aa: CASSILIGGVVEQFF
j_call: TRBJ2-1
d_call: TRBD2
v_call: TRBV19
clone_size: -

cdr3_nt: TGTGCCAGCAGTTACCCGGGGGGGGAGCAGTACTTC
cdr3_aa: CASSYPGGEQYF
j_call: TRBJ2-7
d_call: TRBD2
v_call: TRBV6-5
clone_size: once

cdr3_nt: TGTGCCAGCAGGGCAGACAGAGACTCTGGAAACACCATATATTTT
cdr3_aa: CASRADRDSGNTIYF
j_call: TRBJ1-3
d_call: -
v_call: TRBV28
clone_size: -

cdr3_nt: TGTGCCAGCTCCCACTCAGGCCCCAGCAATCAGCCCCAGCATTTT
cdr3_aa: CASSHSGPSNQPQHF
j_call: TRBJ1-5
d_call: -
v_call: TRBV25-1
clone_size: once

cdr3_nt: TGTGCCAGCAGCTTTATTAACGGCAATCAGCCCCAGCATTTT
cdr3_aa: CASSFINGNQPQHF
j_call: TRBJ1-5
d_call: -
v_call: TRBV5-6
clone_size: -

cdr3_nt: TGTGCCAGCAGCCAGGGGACAGGAGGTTCGAATCAGCCCCAGCATTTT
cdr3_aa: CASSQGTGGSNQPQHF
j_call: TRBJ1-5
d_call: TRBD1
v_call: TRBV5-6
clone_size: -

cdr3_nt: TGTGCCAGCAGTTACTTGTTCGTTGGATCACCCCTCCACTTT
cdr3_aa: CASSYLFVGSPLHF
j_call: TRBJ1-6
d_call: -
v_call: TRBV6-5
clone_size: -

cdr3_nt: TGCGCCAGCAGCCAAGGGACAGAATTGGCTGAAGCTTTCTTT
cdr3_aa: CASSQGTELAEAFF
j_call: TRBJ1-1
d_call: -
v_call: TRBV4-1
clone_size: -